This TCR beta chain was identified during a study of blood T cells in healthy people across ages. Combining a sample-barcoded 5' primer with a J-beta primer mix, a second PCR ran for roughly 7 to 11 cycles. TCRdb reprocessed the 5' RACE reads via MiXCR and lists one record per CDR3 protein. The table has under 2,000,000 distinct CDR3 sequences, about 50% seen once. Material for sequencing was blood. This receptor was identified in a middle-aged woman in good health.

CDR3 coding DNA: TGTGCCAGCAGGCTCCGACGGGGCTCCCTCGGCGCCCAGTACTTC. Translated: CASRLRRGSLGAQYF. The V call is TRBV27, the J call TRBJ2-5; D is possibly TRBD1 or TRBD2 (5 bases each). Trimming took 6 bases from V and 9 from J, leaving 23 bases between them. The CDR3 consists of 15 residues. In germline, CDR1 is MNHEY, CDR2 SMNVEV (reference sequence).